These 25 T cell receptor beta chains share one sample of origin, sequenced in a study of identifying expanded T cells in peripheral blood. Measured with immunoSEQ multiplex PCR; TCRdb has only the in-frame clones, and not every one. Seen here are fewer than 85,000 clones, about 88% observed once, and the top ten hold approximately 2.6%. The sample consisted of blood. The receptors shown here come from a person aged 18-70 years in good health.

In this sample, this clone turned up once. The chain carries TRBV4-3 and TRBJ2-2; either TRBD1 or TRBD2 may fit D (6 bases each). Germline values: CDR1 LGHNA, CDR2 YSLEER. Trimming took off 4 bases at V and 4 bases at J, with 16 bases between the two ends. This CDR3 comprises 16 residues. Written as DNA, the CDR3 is TGCGCCAGCAGCCCCGTCGGGGGCCGCGGCACCGGGGAGCTGTTTTTT. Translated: CASSPVGGRGTGELFF.

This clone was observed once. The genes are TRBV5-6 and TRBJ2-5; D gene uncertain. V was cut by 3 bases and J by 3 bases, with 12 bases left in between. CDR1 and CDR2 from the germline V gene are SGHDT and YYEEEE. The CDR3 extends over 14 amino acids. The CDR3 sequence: CASSSASTKETQYF. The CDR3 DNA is TGTGCCAGCAGCTCGGCATCGACAAAAGAGACCCAGTACTTC.

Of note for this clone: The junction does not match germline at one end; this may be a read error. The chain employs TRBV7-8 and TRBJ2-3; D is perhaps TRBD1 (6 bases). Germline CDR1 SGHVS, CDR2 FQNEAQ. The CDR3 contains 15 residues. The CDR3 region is CASSRDTPSTDTQYF. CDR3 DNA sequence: TGCGCCAGCAGCCGGGACACTCCAAGCACAGATACGCAGTATTTT.

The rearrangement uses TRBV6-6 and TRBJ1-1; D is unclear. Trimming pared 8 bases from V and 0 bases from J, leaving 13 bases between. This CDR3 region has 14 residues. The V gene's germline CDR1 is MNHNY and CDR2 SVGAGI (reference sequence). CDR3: CASFIGRLNTEAFF. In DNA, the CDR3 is TGTGCCAGCTTTATTGGGCGGTTGAACACTGAAGCTTTCTTT.

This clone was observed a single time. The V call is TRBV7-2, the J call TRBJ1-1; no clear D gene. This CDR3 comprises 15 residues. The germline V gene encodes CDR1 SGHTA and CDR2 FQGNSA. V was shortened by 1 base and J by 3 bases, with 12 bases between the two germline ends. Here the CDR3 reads CASSLGYGLYTEAFF. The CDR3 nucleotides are TGTGCCAGCAGCTTAGGGTACGGACTTTACACTGAAGCTTTCTTT.

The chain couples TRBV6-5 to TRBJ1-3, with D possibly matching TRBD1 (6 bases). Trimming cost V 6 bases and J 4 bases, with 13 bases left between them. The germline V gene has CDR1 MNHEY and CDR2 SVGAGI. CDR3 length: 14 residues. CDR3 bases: TGTGCCAGCAGGCTACAGGGTGCCGGAAACACCATATATTTT. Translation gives CASRLQGAGNTIYF.

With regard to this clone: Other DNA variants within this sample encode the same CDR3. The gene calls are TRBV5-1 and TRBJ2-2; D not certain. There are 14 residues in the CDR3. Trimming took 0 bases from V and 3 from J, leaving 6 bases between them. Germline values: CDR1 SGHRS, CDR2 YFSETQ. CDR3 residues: CASSLALDTGELFF. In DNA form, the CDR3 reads TGCGCCAGCAGCTTGGCCTTGGACACCGGGGAGCTGTTTTTT.

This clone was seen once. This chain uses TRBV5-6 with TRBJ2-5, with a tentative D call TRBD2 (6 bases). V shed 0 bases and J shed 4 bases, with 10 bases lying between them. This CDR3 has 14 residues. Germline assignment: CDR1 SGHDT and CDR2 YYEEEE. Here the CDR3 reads CASSLASGGETQYF. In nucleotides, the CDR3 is TGTGCCAGCAGCTTGGCGTCCGGGGGAGAGACCCAGTACTTC.

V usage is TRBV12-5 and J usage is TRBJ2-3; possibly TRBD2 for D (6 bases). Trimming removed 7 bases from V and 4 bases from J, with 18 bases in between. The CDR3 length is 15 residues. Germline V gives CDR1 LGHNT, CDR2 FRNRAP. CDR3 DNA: TGTGCTAGTGCCCTAGCGCAGAGTGGGGCAGATACGCAGTATTTT. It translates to CASALAQSGADTQYF.

CDR3 sequence: CASSLVWGDHNEQFF. CDR3 sequence (DNA): TGTGCCAGCAGCTTAGTTTGGGGGGACCACAATGAGCAGTTCTTC. The J gene is TRBJ2-1, the V gene TRBV11-2; tentative D call: TRBD2 (6 bases). V dropped 1 base and J dropped 5 bases, with 12 bases sitting between them. The CDR3 loop spans 15 amino acids. Germline V lookup: CDR1 SGHAT, CDR2 FQNNGV.

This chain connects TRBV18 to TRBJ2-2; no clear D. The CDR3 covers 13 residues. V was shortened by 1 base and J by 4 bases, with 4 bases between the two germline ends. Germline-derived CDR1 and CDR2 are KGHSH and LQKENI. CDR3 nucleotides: TGTGCCAGCTCACCACTCAGCACCGGGGAGCTGTTTTTT. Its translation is CASSPLSTGELFF.

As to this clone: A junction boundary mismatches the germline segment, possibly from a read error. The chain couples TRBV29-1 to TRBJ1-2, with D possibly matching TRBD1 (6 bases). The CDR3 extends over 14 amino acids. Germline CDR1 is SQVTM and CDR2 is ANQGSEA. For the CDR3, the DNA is TGCAGCGTCGCCATACAGGGACCGGGGTATGCCTACACCTTC. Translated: CSVAIQGPGYAYTF.

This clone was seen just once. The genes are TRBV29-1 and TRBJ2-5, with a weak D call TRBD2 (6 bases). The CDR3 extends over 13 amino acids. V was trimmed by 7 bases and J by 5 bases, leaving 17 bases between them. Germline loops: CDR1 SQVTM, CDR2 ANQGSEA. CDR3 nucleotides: TGCAGCGGACTGGAGGGTTCTGCGGAGACCCAGTACTTC. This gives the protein CSGLEGSAETQYF.

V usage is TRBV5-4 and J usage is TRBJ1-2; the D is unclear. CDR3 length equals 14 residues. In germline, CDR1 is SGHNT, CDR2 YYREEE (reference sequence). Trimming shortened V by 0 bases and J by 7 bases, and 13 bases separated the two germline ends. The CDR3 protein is CASSLEKGAGGYTF. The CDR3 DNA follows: TGTGCCAGCAGCTTGGAGAAGGGCGCTGGTGGCTACACCTTC.

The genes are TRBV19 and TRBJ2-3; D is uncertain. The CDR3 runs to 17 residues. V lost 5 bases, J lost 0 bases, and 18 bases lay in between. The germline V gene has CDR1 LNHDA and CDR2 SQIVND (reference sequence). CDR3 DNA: TGTGCCAGTAGTCTAGGCCTCATGGCCGGGAGCACAGATACGCAGTATTTT. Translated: CASSLGLMAGSTDTQYF.

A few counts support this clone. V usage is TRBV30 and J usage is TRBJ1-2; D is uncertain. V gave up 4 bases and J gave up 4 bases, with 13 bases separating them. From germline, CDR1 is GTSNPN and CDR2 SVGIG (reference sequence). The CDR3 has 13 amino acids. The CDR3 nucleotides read TGTGCCTGGACCAATGCGGAGGGCTATGGCTACACCTTC. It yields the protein CAWTNAEGYGYTF.

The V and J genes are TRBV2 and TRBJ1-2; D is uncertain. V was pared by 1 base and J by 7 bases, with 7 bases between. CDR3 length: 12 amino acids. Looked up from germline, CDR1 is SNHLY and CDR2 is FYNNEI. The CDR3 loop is CASSEEWSGYTF. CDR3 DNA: TGTGCCAGCAGTGAAGAGTGGAGTGGCTACACCTTC.

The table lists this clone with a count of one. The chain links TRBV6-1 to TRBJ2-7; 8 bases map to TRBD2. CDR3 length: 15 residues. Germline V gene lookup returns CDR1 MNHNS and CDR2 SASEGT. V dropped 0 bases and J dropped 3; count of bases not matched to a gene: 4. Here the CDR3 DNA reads TGTGCCAGCAGTGAAGCAGGCACTAGCGGCTACGAGCAGTACTTC. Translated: CASSEAGTSGYEQYF.

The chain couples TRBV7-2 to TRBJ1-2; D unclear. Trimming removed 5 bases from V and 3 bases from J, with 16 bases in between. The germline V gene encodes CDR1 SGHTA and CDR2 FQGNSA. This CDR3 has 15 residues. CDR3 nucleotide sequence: TGTGCCAGCAGCCCAGTAGGGCAGGCGGACTATGGCTACACCTTC. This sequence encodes CASSPVGQADYGYTF.

The CDR3 reads CASGRSSGGRTDTQYF. The CDR3 DNA reads as TGTGCTAGTGGCCGCTCTAGCGGGGGCCGCACAGATACGCAGTATTTT. The V call is TRBV12-5, the J call TRBJ2-3; 10 positions agree with TRBD2. CDR1 is LGHNT, CDR2 FRNRAP, per germline. V dropped 6 bases and J dropped 1; count of bases not matched to a gene: 7. The CDR3 sequence is 16 residues long.

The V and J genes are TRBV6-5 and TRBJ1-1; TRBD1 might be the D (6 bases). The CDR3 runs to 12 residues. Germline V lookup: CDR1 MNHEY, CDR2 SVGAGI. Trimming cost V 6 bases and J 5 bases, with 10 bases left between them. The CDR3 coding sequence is TGTGCCAGCAGCCAAGGACAGACTGAAGCTTTCTTT. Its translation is CASSQGQTEAFF.

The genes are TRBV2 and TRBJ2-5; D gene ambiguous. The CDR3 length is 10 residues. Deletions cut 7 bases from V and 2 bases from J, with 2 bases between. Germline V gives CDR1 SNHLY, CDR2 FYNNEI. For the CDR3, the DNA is TGTGCCAGCAAACAAGAGACCCAGTACTTC. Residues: CASKQETQYF.

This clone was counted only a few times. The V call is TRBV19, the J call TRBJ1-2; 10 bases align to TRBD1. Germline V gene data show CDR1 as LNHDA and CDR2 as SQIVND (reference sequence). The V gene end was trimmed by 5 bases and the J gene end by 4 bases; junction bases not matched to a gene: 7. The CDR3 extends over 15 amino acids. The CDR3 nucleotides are TGTGCCAGTAGTTCCCAGGGACAGGGGACCTATGGCTACACCTTC. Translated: CASSSQGQGTYGYTF.

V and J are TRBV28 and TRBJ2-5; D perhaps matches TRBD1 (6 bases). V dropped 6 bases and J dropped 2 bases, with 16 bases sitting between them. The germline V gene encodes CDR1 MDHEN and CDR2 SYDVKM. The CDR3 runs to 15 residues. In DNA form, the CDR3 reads TGTGCCAGCAGCAAGTCACAGGGTAGGCAAGAGACCCAGTACTTC. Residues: CASSKSQGRQETQYF.

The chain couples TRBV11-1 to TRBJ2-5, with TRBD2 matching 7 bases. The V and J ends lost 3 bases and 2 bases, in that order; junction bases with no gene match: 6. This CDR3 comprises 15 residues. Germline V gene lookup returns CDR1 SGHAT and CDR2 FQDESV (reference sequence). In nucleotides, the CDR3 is TGTGCCAGCAGCTTGGGGGGGGAGATTCAAGAGACCCAGTACTTC. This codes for CASSLGGEIQETQYF.